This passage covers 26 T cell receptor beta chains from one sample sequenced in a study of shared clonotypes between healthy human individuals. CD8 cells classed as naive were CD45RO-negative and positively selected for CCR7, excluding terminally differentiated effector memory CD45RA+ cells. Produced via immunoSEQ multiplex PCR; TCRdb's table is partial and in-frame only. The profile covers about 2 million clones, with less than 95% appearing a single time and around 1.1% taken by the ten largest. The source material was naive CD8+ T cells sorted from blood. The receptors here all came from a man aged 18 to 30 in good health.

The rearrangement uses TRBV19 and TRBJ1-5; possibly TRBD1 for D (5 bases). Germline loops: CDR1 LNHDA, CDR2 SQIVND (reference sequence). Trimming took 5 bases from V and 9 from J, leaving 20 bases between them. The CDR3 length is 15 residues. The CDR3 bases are TGTGCCAGTAGTTTCAGGGCAGAGAGGTATGTGCCCCAGCATTTT. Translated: CASSFRAERYVPQHF.

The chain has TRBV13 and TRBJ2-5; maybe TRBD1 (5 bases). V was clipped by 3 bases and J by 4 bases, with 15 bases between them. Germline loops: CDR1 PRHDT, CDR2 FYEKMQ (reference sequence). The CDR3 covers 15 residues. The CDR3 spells CASSLVSWGPETQYF. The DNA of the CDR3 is TGTGCCAGCAGCTTGGTATCATGGGGCCCAGAGACCCAGTACTTC.

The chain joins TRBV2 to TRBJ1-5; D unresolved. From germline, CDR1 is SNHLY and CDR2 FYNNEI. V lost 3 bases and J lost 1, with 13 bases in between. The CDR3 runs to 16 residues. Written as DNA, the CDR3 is TGTGCCAGCAGTGATACGAACCCGGACAGCAATCAGCCCCAGCATTTT. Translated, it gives CASSDTNPDSNQPQHF.

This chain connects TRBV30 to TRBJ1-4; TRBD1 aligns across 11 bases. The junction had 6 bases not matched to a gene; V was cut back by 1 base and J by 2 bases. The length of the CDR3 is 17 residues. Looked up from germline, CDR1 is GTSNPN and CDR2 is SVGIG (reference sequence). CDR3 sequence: CAWSDGQGAFTNEKLFF. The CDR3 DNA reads TGTGCCTGGAGTGACGGACAGGGGGCCTTTACTAATGAAAAACTGTTTTTT.

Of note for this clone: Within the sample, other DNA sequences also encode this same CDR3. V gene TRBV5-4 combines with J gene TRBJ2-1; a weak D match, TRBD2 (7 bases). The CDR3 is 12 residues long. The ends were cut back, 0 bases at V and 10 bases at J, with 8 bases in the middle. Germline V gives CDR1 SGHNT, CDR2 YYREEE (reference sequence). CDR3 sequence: CASSLGGGEQFF. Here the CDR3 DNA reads TGTGCCAGCAGCTTGGGGGGGGGCGAGCAGTTCTTC.

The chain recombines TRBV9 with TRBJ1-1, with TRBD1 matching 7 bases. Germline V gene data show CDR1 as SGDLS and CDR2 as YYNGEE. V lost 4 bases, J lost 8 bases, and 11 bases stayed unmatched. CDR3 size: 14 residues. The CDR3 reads CASSRNDRAFEAFF. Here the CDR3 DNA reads TGTGCCAGCAGCCGAAACGACAGGGCCTTCGAAGCTTTCTTT.

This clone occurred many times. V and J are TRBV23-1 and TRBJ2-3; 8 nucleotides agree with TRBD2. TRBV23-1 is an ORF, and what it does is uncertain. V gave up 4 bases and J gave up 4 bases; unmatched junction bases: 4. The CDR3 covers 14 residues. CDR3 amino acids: CASSRPGGADTQYF. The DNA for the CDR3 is TGCGCCAGCAGTCGGCCGGGAGGGGCAGATACGCAGTATTTT.

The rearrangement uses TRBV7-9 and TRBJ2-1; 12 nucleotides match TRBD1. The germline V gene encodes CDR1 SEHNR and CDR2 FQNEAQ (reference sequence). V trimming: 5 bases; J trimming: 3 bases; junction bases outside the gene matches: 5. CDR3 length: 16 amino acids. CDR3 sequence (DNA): TGTGCCAGCAGCGGCCGGGACAGGGGGCTCTACAATGAGCAGTTCTTC. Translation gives CASSGRDRGLYNEQFF.

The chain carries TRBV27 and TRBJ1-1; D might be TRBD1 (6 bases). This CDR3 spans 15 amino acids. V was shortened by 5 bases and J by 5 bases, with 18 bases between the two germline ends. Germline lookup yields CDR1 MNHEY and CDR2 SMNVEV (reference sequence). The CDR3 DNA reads TGTGCCAGCAGTCCGGTGACAGGACGGAAAACTGAAGCTTTCTTT. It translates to CASSPVTGRKTEAFF.

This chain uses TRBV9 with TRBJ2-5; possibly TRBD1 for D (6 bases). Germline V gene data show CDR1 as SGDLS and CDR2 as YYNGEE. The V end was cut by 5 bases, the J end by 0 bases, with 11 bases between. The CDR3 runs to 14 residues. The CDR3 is CASSLQGDQETQYF. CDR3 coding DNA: TGTGCCAGCAGTCTACAGGGAGACCAAGAGACCCAGTACTTC.

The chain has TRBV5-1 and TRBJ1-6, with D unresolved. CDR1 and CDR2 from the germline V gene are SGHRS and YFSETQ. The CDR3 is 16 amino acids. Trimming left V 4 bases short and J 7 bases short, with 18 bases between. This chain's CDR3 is CASSDRLGGWNSPLHF. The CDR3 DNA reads TGCGCCAGCAGCGACCGGCTCGGAGGTTGGAATTCACCCCTCCACTTT.

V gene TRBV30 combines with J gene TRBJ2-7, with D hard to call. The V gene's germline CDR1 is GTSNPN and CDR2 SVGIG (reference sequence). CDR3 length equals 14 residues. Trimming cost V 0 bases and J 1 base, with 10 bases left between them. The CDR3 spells CAWSVPSRSYEQYF. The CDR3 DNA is TGTGCCTGGAGTGTTCCCTCTAGATCCTACGAGCAGTACTTC.

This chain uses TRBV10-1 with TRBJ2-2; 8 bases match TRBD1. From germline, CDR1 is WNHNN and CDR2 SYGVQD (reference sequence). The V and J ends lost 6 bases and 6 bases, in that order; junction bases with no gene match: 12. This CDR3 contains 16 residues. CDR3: CASSADRGGIPGELFF. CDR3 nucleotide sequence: TGCGCCAGCAGCGCCGACAGGGGTGGGATTCCCGGGGAGCTGTTTTTT.

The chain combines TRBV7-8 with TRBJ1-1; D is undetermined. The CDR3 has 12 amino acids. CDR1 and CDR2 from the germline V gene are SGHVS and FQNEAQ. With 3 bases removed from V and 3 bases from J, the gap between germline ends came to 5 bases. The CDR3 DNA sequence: TGTGCCAGCAGCTTTTTGGACACTGAAGCTTTCTTT. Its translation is CASSFLDTEAFF.

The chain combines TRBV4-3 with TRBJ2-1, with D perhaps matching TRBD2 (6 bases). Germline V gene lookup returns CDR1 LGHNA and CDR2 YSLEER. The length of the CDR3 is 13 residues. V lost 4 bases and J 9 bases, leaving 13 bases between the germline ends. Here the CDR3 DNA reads TGCGCCAGCAGCCCATTTCTAGCGTTTGAGCAGTTCTTC. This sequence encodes CASSPFLAFEQFF.

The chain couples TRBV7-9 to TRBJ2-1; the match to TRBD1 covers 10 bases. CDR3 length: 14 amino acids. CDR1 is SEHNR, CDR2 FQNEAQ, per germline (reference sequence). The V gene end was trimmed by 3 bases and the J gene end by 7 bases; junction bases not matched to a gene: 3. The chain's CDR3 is CASSLGQGPNEQFF. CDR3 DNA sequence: TGTGCCAGCAGCTTGGGACAGGGGCCGAATGAGCAGTTCTTC.

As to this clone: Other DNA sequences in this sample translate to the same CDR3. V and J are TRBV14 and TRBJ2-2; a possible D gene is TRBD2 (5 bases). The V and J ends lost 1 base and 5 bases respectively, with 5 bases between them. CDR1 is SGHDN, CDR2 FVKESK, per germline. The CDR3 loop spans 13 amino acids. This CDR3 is CASSQAGTGELFF. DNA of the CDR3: TGTGCCAGCAGCCAAGCGGGGACCGGGGAGCTGTTTTTT. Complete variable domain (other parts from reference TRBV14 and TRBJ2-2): EAGVTQFPSHSVIEKGQTVTLRCDPISGHDNLYWYRRVMGKEIKFLLHFVKESKQDESGMPNNRFLAERTGGTYSTLKVQPAELEDSGVYFCASSQAGTGELFFGEGSRLTVL.

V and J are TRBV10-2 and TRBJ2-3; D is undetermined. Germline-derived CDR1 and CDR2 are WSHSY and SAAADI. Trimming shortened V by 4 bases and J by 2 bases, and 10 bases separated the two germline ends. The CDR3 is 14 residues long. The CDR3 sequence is CASSGNGVTDTQYF. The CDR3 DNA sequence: TGCGCCAGCAGTGGAAATGGAGTCACAGATACGCAGTATTTT.

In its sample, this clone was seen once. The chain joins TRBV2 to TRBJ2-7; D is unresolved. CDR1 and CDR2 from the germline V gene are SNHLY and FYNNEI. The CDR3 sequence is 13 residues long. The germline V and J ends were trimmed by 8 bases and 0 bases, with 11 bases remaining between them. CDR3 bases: TGTGCCAGCGGGCCCCCCAACTCCTACGAGCAGTACTTC. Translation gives CASGPPNSYEQYF.

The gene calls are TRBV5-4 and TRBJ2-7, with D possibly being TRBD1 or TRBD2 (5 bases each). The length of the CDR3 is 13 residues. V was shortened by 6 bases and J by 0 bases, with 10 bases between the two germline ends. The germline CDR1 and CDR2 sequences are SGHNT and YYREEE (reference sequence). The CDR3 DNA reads TGTGCCAGCAACCCGGGGACCTCCTACGAGCAGTACTTC. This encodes CASNPGTSYEQYF.

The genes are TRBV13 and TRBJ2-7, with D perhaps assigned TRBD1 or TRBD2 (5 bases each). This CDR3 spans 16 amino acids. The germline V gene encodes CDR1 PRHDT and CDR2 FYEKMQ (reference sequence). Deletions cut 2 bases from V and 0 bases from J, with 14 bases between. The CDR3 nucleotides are TGTGCCAGCAGCTTATTCTATCGGGACGGCTCCTACGAGCAGTACTTC. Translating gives CASSLFYRDGSYEQYF.

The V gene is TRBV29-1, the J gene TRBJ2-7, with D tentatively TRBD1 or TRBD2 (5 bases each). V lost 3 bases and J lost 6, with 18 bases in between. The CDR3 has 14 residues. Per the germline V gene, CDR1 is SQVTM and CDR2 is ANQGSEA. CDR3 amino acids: CSVEGVKFGLEQYF. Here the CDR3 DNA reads TGCAGCGTTGAGGGGGTAAAGTTCGGCCTCGAGCAGTACTTC.

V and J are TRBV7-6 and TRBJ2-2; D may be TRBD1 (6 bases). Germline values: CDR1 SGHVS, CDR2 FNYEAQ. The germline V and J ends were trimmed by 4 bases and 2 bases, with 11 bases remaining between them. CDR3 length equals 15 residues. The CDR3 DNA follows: TGTGCCAGCAGCTCTCGGGACATCAACACCGGGGAGCTGTTTTTT. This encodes CASSSRDINTGELFF.

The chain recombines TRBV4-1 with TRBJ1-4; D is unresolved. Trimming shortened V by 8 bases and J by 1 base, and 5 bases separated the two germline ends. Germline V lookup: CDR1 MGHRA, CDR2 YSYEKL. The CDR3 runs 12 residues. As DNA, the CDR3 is TGCGCCAGCGAGGGAACTAATGAAAAACTGTTTTTT. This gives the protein CASEGTNEKLFF.

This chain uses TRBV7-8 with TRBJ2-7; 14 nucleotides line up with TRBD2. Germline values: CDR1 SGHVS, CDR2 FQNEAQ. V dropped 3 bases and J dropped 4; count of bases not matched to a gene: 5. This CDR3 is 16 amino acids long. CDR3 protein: CASSLAGTSGSYEQYF. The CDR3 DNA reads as TGTGCCAGCAGCTTGGCCGGGACTAGCGGGAGTTACGAGCAGTACTTC. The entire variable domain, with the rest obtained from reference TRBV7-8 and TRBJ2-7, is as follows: GAGVSQSPRYKVAKRGQDVALRCDPISGHVSLFWYQQALGQGPEFLTYFQNEAQLDKSGLPSDRFFAERPEGSVSTLKIQRTQQEDSAVYLCASSLAGTSGSYEQYFGPGTRLTVT.

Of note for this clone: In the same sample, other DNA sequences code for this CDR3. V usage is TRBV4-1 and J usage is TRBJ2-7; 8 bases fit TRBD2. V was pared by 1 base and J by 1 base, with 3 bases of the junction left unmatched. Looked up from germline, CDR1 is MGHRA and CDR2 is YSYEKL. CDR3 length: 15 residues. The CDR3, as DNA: TGCGCCAGCAGCCAAGGGTCGGGGGGGTCCTACGAGCAGTACTTC. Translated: CASSQGSGGSYEQYF.